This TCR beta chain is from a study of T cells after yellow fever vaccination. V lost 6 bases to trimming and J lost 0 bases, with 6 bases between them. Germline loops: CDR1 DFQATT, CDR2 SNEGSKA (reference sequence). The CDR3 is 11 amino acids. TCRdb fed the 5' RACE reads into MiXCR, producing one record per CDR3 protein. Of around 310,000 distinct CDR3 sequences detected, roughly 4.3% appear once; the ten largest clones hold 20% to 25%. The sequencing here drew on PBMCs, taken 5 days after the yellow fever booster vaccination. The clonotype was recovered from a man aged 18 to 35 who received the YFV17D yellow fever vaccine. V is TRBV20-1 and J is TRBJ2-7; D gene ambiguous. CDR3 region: CSAQSSYEQYF. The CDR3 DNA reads TGCAGTGCACAGTCCTCCTACGAGCAGTACTTC.